The clone carrying this TCR beta chain was seen only once. Per germline, CDR1 LNHDA and CDR2 SQIVND (reference sequence). Trimming left V 3 bases short and J 2 bases short, with 7 bases between. There are 13 residues in the CDR3. Source study methods: Estimation of nucleated cell counts relied on the amplification of reference gene primers. Only in-frame clones appear in the TCRdb table, and some are missing; sequencing was by immunoSEQ multiplex PCR. For V, J and clone size, that table is used; D and trimming come from the DNA. The table records over 70,000 clones, approximately 83% of them present only once. The data stem from a study of blood T cell repertoires in COVID-19. Study in general: Samples came from the United States, Italy and Spain, spanning acute and convalescent COVID-19. Sample material is recorded as cDNA or gDNA derived from T cells, B-cell-depleted T cells, or PBMCs.

The chain recombines TRBV19 with TRBJ1-2; possibly TRBD1 for D (5 bases). This receptor was obtained from a human donor in a cohort sampled during active COVID-19. The sequencing input was peripheral blood. The CDR3 sequence is CASSISGNYGYTF. The CDR3 DNA sequence: TGTGCCAGTAGTATTTCAGGGAACTATGGCTACACCTTC.